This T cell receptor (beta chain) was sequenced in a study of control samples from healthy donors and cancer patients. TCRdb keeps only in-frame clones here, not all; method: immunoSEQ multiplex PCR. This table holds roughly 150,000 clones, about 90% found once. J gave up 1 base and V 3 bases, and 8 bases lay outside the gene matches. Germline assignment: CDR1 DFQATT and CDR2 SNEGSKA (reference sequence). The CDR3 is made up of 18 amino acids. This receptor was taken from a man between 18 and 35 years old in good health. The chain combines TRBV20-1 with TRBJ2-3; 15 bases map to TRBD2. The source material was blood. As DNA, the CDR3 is TGCAGTGCTAGTGCCCCTGGACTAGCGGGGGGGGGCACAGATACGCAGTATTTT. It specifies CSASAPGLAGGGTDTQYF.